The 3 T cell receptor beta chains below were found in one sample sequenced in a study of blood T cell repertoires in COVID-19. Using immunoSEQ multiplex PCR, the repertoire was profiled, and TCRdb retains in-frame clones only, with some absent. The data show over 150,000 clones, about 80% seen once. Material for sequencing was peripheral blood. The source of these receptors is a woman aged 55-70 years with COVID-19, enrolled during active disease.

The CDR3 region is CASSLTGGTNYGYTF. The CDR3 DNA reads TGTGCCAGCAGTCTAACAGGGGGAACTAACTATGGCTACACCTTC. This rearrangement joins TRBV7-3 to TRBJ1-2, with TRBD1 matching 8 bases. The CDR3 extends over 15 amino acids. With V trimmed by 6 bases and J by 0 bases, 6 bases remained unmatched. Looked up from germline, CDR1 is SGHTA and CDR2 is FQGTGA.

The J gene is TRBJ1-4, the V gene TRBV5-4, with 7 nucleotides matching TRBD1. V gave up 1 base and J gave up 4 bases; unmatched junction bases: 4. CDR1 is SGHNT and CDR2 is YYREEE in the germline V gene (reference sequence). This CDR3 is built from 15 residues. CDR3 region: CASSLWTGLNEKLFF. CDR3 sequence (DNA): TGTGCCAGCAGCTTGTGGACAGGCCTTAATGAAAAACTGTTTTTT.

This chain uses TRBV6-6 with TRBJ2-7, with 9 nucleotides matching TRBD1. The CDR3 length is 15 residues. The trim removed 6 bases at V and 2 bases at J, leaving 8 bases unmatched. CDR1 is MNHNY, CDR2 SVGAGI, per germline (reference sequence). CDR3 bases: TGTGCCAGCAGGCGGACCGGGACAGGGCCCTACGAGCAGTACTTC. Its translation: CASRRTGTGPYEQYF.